This T cell receptor (beta chain) was recovered during a study of T cells in localized non-small cell lung cancer. General observations from the study: A median of roughly 55 of the top 100 tumor clones appeared in adjacent lung, which was paired and uninvolved. As only one tumor region underwent sequencing, heterogeneity remains possible.

Generated by immunoSEQ multiplex PCR, the TCRdb table keeps only in-frame clones and is missing some. Of over 1,500 clones listed, roughly 19% are singletons. This clone showed up just a few times. Its antigen is as yet unknown. Lung tissue at least 2 cm from the tumor margin was confirmed free of atypia. The V end lost 7 bases, the J end lost 0 bases, and 20 bases lay between the germline ends. This CDR3 spans 17 amino acids. Germline V lookup: CDR1 SGHNT, CDR2 YENEEA. This clonotype was obtained from a male donor older than 55 with stage III squamous cell lung carcinoma. Sample: normal lung tissue next to the tumor, taken before any cancer treatment. This chain links TRBV11-3 with TRBJ2-3, with D tentatively TRBD2 (7 bases). CDR3 bases: TGTGCCAGCACCCTCCTGGGGGGGCGCACTAGCACAGATACGCAGTATTTT. Its translation: CASTLLGGRTSTDTQYF.